The 6 T cell receptor beta chains presented below share a single source sample, sequenced in a study of CD8+ T cells in alopecia areata (dated by TCRdb to the late 2010s). Per the publication, the time point label means: around 4 weeks on oral tofacitinib. What this sample's treatment or condition label stands for: oral pan-JAK inhibitor, 5-10 mg twice daily. Receptors were amplified or captured by the immunoSEQ multiplex PCR assay. To provide template for TCR sequencing, every sample had RNA extracted and reverse transcribed into cDNA. Not all clones reach the TCRdb copy of this immuneACCESS table, which keeps in-frame sequences only. Checked studies attribute under half of the gap to unresolved V genes and leave the rest unexplained. The sample profile shows 110,000 to 150,000 clones; nearly 55% of them were found once. In total, the top ten clones hold about 16% of the sample. The sample was CD8+ T cells sorted from blood, taken at week 4, from a patient treated with tofacitinib. These receptors came from a human donor with alopecia areata.

The chain couples TRBV5-1 to TRBJ2-2, with 7 bases matching TRBD1. The CDR3 is 18 residues long. Germline V gives CDR1 SGHRS, CDR2 YFSETQ. Trimming took 1 base from V and 4 from J; bases not matched to a gene: 13. CDR3 sequence (DNA): TGCGCCAGCAGCTTGTCCCCATCCGGGACAGCTCTCACCGGGGAGCTGTTTTTT. Protein product: CASSLSPSGTALTGELFF.

This clone was picked up one time. The chain combines TRBV7-9 with TRBJ2-7, with D unclear. This CDR3 spans 14 amino acids. CDR1 and CDR2 from the germline V gene are SEHNR and FQNEAQ (reference sequence). The V end was cut by 5 bases, the J end by 2 bases, with 13 bases between. The DNA for the CDR3 is TGTGCCAGCAGCCTCCAAGGGCTCCCCTACGAGCAGTACTTC. Its translation: CASSLQGLPYEQYF.

The V call is TRBV5-1, the J call TRBJ2-5; 7 bases are a match to TRBD1. Germline V gene sequence: CDR1 SGHRS, CDR2 YFSETQ. The CDR3 runs to 17 residues. Unmatched junction bases numbered 12, after V lost 4 bases and J lost 0 bases. Here the CDR3 reads CASSTTRGGAYQETQYF. CDR3 DNA sequence: TGCGCCAGCAGCACAACCCGAGGGGGCGCCTACCAAGAGACCCAGTACTTC.

The V gene is TRBV30, the J gene TRBJ2-1; 11 bases line up with TRBD2. CDR1 is GTSNPN, CDR2 SVGIG, per germline (reference sequence). V shed 2 bases and J 13 bases; nucleotides not matched to a gene: 4. The CDR3 has 12 residues. CDR3 DNA: TGTGCCTGGAGTTTAGCGGGGGGGCGACAGTTCTTC. Translating gives CAWSLAGGRQFF.

The chain employs TRBV13 and TRBJ1-2; D unclear. CDR1 and CDR2 from the germline V gene are PRHDT and FYEKMQ (reference sequence). V dropped 0 bases and J dropped 2 bases, with 7 bases sitting between them. This CDR3 has 14 amino acids. The CDR3 loop is CASSLGRQNYGYTF. CDR3 bases: TGTGCCAGCAGCTTAGGCCGCCAAAACTATGGCTACACCTTC.

DNA of the CDR3: TGTGCCAGCAGCCCAGCTGGGGGGCGCGGGTACAATGAGCAGTTCTTC. Translating it yields CASSPAGGRGYNEQFF. This chain connects TRBV9 to TRBJ2-1; either TRBD1 or TRBD2 may fit D (6 bases each). The CDR3 contains 16 residues. Looked up from germline, CDR1 is SGDLS and CDR2 is YYNGEE. Trimming left V 4 bases short and J 4 bases short, with 18 bases between.